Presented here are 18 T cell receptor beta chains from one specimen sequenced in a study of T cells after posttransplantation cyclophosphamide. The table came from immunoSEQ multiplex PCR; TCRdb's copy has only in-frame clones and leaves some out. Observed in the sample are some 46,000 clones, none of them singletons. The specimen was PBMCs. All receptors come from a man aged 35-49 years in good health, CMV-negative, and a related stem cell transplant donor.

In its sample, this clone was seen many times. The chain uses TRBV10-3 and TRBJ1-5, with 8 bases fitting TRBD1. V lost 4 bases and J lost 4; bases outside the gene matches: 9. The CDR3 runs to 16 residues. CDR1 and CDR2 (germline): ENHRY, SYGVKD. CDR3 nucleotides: TGTGCCATCAGTGGAACAGGGGGTTGGTCTAATCAGCCCCAGCATTTT. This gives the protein CAISGTGGWSNQPQHF.

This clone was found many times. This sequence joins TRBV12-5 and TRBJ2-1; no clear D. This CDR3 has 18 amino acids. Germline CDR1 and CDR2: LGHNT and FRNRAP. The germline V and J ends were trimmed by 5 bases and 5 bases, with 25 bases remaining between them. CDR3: CASGPSLRLPLLNNEQFF. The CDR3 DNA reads TGTGCTAGTGGTCCTTCCCTCCGACTCCCTCTTTTGAACAATGAGCAGTTCTTC.

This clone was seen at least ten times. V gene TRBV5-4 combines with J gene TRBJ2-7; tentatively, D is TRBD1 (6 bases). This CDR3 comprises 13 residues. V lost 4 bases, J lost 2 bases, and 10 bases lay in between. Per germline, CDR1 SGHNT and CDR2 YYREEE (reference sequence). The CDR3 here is CASSKGGPYEQYV. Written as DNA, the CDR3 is TGTGCCAGCAGCAAAGGGGGACCCTACGAGCAGTACGTC.

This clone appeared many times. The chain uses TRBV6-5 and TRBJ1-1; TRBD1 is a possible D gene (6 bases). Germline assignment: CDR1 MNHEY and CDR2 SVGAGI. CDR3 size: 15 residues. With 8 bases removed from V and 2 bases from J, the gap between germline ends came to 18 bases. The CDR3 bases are TGTGCCAGCGCAAGGTCCCGACAGGTCAACACTGAAGCTTTCTTT. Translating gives CASARSRQVNTEAFF.

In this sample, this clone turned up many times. The CDR3 protein is CASSRRGGYSGANVLTF. DNA for the CDR3: TGTGCCAGCAGCAGGAGGGGGGGATACTCTGGGGCCAACGTCCTGACTTTC. The chain combines TRBV21-1 with TRBJ2-6; the table names TRBD2, a call not compared with the DNA. TRBV21-1 is flagged as a pseudogene. There are 17 residues in the CDR3.

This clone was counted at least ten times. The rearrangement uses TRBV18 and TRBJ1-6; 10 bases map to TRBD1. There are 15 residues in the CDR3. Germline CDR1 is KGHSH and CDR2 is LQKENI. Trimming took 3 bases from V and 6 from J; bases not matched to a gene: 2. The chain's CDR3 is CASSPGQGSNSPLHF. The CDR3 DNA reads TGTGCCAGCTCACCGGGACAGGGGAGTAATTCACCCCTCCACTTT.

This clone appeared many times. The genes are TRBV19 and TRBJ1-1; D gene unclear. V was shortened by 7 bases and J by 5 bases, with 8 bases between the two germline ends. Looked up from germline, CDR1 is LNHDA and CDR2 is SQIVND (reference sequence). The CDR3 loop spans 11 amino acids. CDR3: CASIHTTEAFF. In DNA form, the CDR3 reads TGTGCCAGTATCCATACTACTGAAGCTTTCTTT.

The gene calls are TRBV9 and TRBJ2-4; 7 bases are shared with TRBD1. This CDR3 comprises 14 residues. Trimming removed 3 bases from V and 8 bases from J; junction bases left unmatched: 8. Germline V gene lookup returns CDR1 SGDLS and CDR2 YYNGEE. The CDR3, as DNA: TGTGCCAGCAGCGCGACAGGGTATGGGGACATTCAGTACTTC. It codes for CASSATGYGDIQYF.

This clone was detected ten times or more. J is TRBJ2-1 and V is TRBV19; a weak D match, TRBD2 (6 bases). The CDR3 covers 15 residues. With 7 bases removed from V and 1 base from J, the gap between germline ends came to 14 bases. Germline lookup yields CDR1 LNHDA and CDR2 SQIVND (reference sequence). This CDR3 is CASTKSSVSYNEQFF. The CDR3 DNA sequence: TGTGCCAGTACCAAATCTAGCGTATCCTACAATGAGCAGTTCTTC.

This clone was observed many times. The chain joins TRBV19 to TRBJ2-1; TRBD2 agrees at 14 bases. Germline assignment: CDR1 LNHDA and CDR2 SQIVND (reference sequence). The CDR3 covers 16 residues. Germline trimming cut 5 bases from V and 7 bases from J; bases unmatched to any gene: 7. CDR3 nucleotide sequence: TGTGCCAGTAGTCCTCAGGGACTAGCGGGAGAAAATGAGCAGTTCTTC. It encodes CASSPQGLAGENEQFF.

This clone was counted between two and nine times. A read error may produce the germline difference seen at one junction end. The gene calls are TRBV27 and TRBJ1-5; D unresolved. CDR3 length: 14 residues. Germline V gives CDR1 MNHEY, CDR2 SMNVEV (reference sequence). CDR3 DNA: TGTGCCAGCAGCTTATCCGGGTTCGGTCAGCCCCAGCATTTT. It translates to CASSLSGFGQPQHF.

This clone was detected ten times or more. Here the CDR3 reads CASSPTRTGGGYTF. Here the CDR3 DNA reads TGTGCCAGCTCACCCACCCGGACAGGCGGCGGCTACACCTTC. The chain combines TRBV18 with TRBJ1-2; 7 bases line up with TRBD1. Looked up from germline, CDR1 is KGHSH and CDR2 is LQKENI. V trimming: 3 bases; J trimming: 8 bases; junction bases outside the gene matches: 9. There are 14 residues in the CDR3.

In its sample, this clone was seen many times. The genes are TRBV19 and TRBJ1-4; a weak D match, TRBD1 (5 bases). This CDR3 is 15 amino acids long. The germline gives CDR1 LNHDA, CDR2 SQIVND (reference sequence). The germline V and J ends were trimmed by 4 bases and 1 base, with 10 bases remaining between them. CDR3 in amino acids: CASSTRGLTNEKLFF. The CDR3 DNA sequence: TGTGCCAGTAGTACTAGGGGATTAACTAATGAAAAACTGTTTTTT.

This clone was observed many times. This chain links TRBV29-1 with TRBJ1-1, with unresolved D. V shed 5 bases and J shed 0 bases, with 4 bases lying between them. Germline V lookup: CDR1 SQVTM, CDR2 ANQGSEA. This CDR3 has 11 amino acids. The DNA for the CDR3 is TGCAGCGTTACACTGAACACTGAAGCTTTCTTT. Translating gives CSVTLNTEAFF.

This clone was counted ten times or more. The CDR3 bases are TGTGCCAGCAGCGAGCGGGGGGTGAGCACCGGGGAGCTGTTTTTT. This translates into CASSERGVSTGELFF. The chain links TRBV6-5 to TRBJ2-2; 9 bases fit TRBD2. The CDR3 totals 15 residues. V lost 6 bases, J lost 4 bases, and 6 bases stayed unmatched. CDR1 is MNHEY, CDR2 SVGAGI, per germline.

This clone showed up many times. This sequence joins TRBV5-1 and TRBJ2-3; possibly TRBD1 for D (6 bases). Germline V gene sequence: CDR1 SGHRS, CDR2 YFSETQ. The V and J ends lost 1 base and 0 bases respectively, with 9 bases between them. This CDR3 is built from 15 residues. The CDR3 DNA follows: TGCGCCAGCAGCTTGACAGGGTTAAGCACAGATACGCAGTATTTT. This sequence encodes CASSLTGLSTDTQYF.

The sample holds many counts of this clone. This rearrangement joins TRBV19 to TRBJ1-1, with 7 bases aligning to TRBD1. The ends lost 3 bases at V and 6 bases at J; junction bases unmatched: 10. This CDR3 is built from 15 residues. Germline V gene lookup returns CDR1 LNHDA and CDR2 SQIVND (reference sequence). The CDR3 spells CASSIPGRGSAEAFF. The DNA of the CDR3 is TGTGCCAGTAGTATCCCCGGCAGGGGGAGCGCTGAAGCTTTCTTT.

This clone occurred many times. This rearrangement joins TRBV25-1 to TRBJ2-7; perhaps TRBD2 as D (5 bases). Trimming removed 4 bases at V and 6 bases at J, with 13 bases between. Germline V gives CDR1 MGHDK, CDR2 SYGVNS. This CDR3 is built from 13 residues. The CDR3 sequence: CASSAGMAGEQYF. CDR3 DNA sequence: TGTGCCAGCAGTGCGGGGATGGCGGGCGAGCAGTACTTC.